The 25 T cell receptor beta chains below all came from one sample that was sequenced in a study of long-term antiretroviral therapy in people with HIV. Sequencing relied on immunoSEQ assay v3.0, run at survey level. The repertoire was sequenced with immunoSEQ multiplex PCR; TCRdb's copy has only in-frame clones and lacks some. The data show 25,000 to 30,000 clones, about 84% seen once. The sample consisted of unsorted PBMCs, taken 0.8 years before starting antiretroviral therapy. The receptors were gathered from a man aged 18 to 29 with HIV.

The rearrangement uses TRBV28 and TRBJ2-1; maybe TRBD2 (7 bases). Looked up from germline, CDR1 is MDHEN and CDR2 is SYDVKM. V lost 3 bases and J 10 bases, leaving 10 bases between the germline ends. The CDR3 extends over 12 amino acids. The CDR3 loop reads CASSFWGGEQFF. The CDR3 nucleotides are TGTGCCAGCAGTTTTTGGGGGGGCGAGCAGTTCTTC.

This rearrangement joins TRBV30 to TRBJ2-2, with TRBD2 matching over 9 bases. The CDR3 loop spans 14 amino acids. With 5 bases clipped from V and 1 base from J, the junction kept 2 bases outside the gene matches. Germline V gives CDR1 GTSNPN, CDR2 SVGIG (reference sequence). CDR3 residues: CAWQTSGNTGELFF. The CDR3 region has the DNA TGTGCCTGGCAGACTAGCGGGAACACCGGGGAGCTGTTTTTT.

The chain joins TRBV28 to TRBJ1-5; a weak D match, TRBD1 (6 bases). This CDR3 is built from 14 residues. Germline V gene data show CDR1 as MDHEN and CDR2 as SYDVKM. V was pared by 8 bases and J by 0 bases, with 11 bases between. CDR3 region: CASQQGYSNQPQHF. CDR3 nucleotides: TGTGCCAGCCAACAGGGCTATAGCAATCAGCCCCAGCATTTT.

The rearrangement uses TRBV2 and TRBJ1-2, with D unclear. The germline V gene has CDR1 SNHLY and CDR2 FYNNEI. The V end lost 0 bases, the J end lost 4 bases, and 9 bases lay between the germline ends. This CDR3 is 14 amino acids long. The CDR3: CASSEAGLLYGYTF. DNA for the CDR3: TGTGCCAGCAGTGAAGCTGGACTTCTCTATGGCTACACCTTC.

This rearrangement joins TRBV7-9 to TRBJ2-1, with 7 bases fitting TRBD2. The J segment lost 5 bases and the V segment lost 1 base, leaving 8 bases of the junction unmatched. Germline V CDR1 and CDR2: SEHNR, FQNEAQ (reference sequence). The CDR3 consists of 16 residues. CDR3 region: CASSLVGSGQHNEQFF. CDR3 nucleotides: TGTGCCAGCAGCTTAGTGGGTAGCGGGCAGCACAATGAGCAGTTCTTC.

The CDR3: CASSMTRYEQYF. The CDR3 DNA is TGTGCCAGCAGCATGACCCGCTACGAGCAGTACTTC. V gene TRBV6-1 combines with J gene TRBJ2-7; D unclear. Germline V gene lookup returns CDR1 MNHNS and CDR2 SASEGT. V was cut by 6 bases and J by 3 bases, with 9 bases left in between. CDR3 size: 12 residues.

This clone occurred a few times. CDR3 residues: CSARDYTEAFF. The CDR3 region has the DNA TGCAGTGCTAGAGATTACACTGAAGCTTTCTTT. The chain carries TRBV20-1 and TRBJ1-1; D not resolved. Germline CDR1 DFQATT, CDR2 SNEGSKA (reference sequence). V lost 0 bases and J lost 3, with 2 bases in between. This CDR3 has 11 amino acids.

The rearrangement links TRBV29-1 to TRBJ1-1; D is uncertain. V lost 0 bases and J 11 bases, leaving 7 bases between the germline ends. Per germline, CDR1 SQVTM and CDR2 ANQGSEA. The CDR3 extends over 10 amino acids. For the CDR3, the DNA is TGCAGCGTTGAAGAAGGAACGGCTTTCTTT. It translates to CSVEEGTAFF.

The chain carries TRBV6-1 and TRBJ2-7; a possible D gene is TRBD1 (6 bases). The germline V gene has CDR1 MNHNS and CDR2 SASEGT. This CDR3 is 14 amino acids long. With 8 bases removed from V and 2 bases from J, the gap between germline ends came to 16 bases. This chain's CDR3 is CASGTGSFPYEQYF. Here the CDR3 DNA reads TGTGCCAGCGGAACAGGGTCCTTTCCCTACGAGCAGTACTTC.

V is TRBV18 and J is TRBJ2-1; D might be TRBD1 (7 bases). V lost 2 bases and J 3 bases, leaving 14 bases between the germline ends. CDR1 and CDR2 (germline): KGHSH, LQKENI. The CDR3 length is 16 residues. The CDR3 sequence is CASSPFGQGGYNEQFF. CDR3 coding DNA: TGTGCCAGCTCACCATTCGGCCAGGGGGGCTACAATGAGCAGTTCTTC.

CDR3 sequence: CASSLGRDYEQYF. The CDR3, as DNA: TGTGCCAGCAGTTTGGGCAGGGACTACGAGCAGTACTTC. This sequence joins TRBV27 and TRBJ2-7; tentative D call: TRBD1 (5 bases). V lost 3 bases and J 3 bases, leaving 9 bases between the germline ends. The CDR3 loop spans 13 amino acids. Germline CDR1 MNHEY, CDR2 SMNVEV (reference sequence).

This chain connects TRBV13 to TRBJ2-7; D remains ambiguous. The V gene's germline CDR1 is PRHDT and CDR2 FYEKMQ (reference sequence). The CDR3 loop spans 12 amino acids. Trimming stripped 0 bases from V and 7 bases from J, with 7 bases between. The CDR3 bases are TGTGCCAGCAGCTTAGGCGGCAGAGAGCAGTACTTC. It is translated as CASSLGGREQYF. Full variable domain (rest looked up from reference TRBV13 and TRBJ2-7): AAGVIQSPRHLIKEKRETATLKCYPIPRHDTVYWYQQGPGQDPQFLISFYEKMQSDKGSIPDRFSAQQFSDYHSELNMSSLELGDSALYFCASSLGGREQYFGPGTRLTVT.

This clone showed up just a few times. The gene calls are TRBV27 and TRBJ1-5; the D gene is possibly TRBD1 (6 bases). Trimming took off 4 bases at V and 4 bases at J, with 8 bases between the two ends. Germline V gives CDR1 MNHEY, CDR2 SMNVEV (reference sequence). This CDR3 has 13 amino acids. The CDR3 sequence is CASSYTGNQPQHF. In DNA, the CDR3 is TGTGCCAGCAGTTACACAGGGAATCAGCCCCAGCATTTT.

V is TRBV6-5 and J is TRBJ1-1; 8 bases align to TRBD1. J lost 6 bases, V lost 2 bases, and 5 bases had no gene match. Germline V lookup: CDR1 MNHEY, CDR2 SVGAGI. The CDR3 is 14 amino acids. The CDR3 sequence: CASSYATGGAEAFF. Written as DNA, the CDR3 is TGTGCCAGCAGTTACGCCACAGGGGGGGCTGAAGCTTTCTTT.

The V call is TRBV19, the J call TRBJ1-5; TRBD1 is a possible D gene (5 bases). Trimming took 3 bases from V and 7 from J, leaving 13 bases between them. CDR1 and CDR2 (germline): LNHDA, SQIVND (reference sequence). The CDR3 is 14 amino acids. CDR3 DNA sequence: TGTGCCAGTAGTATCCCCGCGCGGGGGCAGCCCCAGCATTTT. Residues: CASSIPARGQPQHF.

This sequence joins TRBV4-1 and TRBJ2-1; TRBD2 matches at 10 bases. The CDR3 covers 16 residues. V shed 0 bases, J shed 3 bases, and the junction held 2 bases outside the gene matches. Germline V gives CDR1 MGHRA, CDR2 YSYEKL. The CDR3 DNA sequence: TGCGCCAGCAGCCAAGAGCGGACTAGCGGCTACAATGAGCAGTTCTTC. It yields the protein CASSQERTSGYNEQFF.

The gene calls are TRBV27 and TRBJ2-2, with D perhaps TRBD2 (5 bases). Germline assignment: CDR1 MNHEY and CDR2 SMNVEV (reference sequence). The V gene lost 0 bases and the J gene lost 9 bases, with 14 bases spanning the gap. The CDR3 runs 15 residues. The CDR3: CASSLSPAGVRELFF. The DNA for the CDR3 is TGTGCCAGCAGTTTATCCCCCGCCGGGGTCCGGGAGCTGTTTTTT.

CDR3 in amino acids: CASSLTDLRGTEAFF. CDR3 in DNA: TGTGCCAGCAGCTTAACAGACTTGAGGGGCACTGAAGCTTTCTTT. The rearrangement joins TRBV5-8 to TRBJ1-1, with TRBD1 as a possible D gene (5 bases). The V end lost 2 bases, the J end lost 4 bases, and 15 bases lay between the germline ends. The CDR3 covers 15 residues. Per the germline V gene, CDR1 is SGHTS and CDR2 is YDEGEE.

This clone was recorded once. This chain joins TRBV7-8 and TRBJ1-2; 8 bases agree with TRBD1. With V trimmed by 5 bases and J by 4 bases, 15 bases remained unmatched. CDR1 and CDR2 (germline): SGHVS, FQNEAQ. The CDR3 runs 17 residues. The CDR3 sequence is CASSGHQGDTGGYGYTF. For the CDR3, the DNA is TGTGCCAGCAGCGGACACCAAGGGGACACAGGGGGCTATGGCTACACCTTC.

This clone was counted between two and nine times. The chain recombines TRBV2 with TRBJ2-3, with D perhaps TRBD1 or TRBD2 (5 bases each). The length of the CDR3 is 15 residues. The germline V and J ends were trimmed by 6 bases and 10 bases, with 23 bases remaining between them. Germline values: CDR1 SNHLY, CDR2 FYNNEI. CDR3 sequence reads: CASRKGLVGPNAQYF. The CDR3 DNA reads as TGTGCCAGCAGGAAGGGATTGGTGGGACCAAACGCGCAGTATTTT.

This chain connects TRBV15 to TRBJ2-4; 7 bases line up with TRBD1. Germline CDR1 reads LNHNV; CDR2 reads YYDKDF (reference sequence). CDR3 length equals 15 residues. J gave up 6 bases and V 5 bases, and 10 bases lay outside the gene matches. This chain's CDR3 is CATSEDRERGNIQYF. The CDR3 bases are TGTGCCACCAGCGAAGACAGGGAAAGGGGAAACATTCAGTACTTC.

This clone was seen only a few times. The chain employs TRBV19 and TRBJ1-1; D remains ambiguous. This CDR3 is built from 13 residues. V lost 1 base and J 4 bases, leaving 7 bases between the germline ends. CDR1 is LNHDA and CDR2 is SQIVND in the germline V gene (reference sequence). The CDR3 nucleotides read TGTGCCAGTAGTATAGCTCTATTCACTGAAGCTTTCTTT. Amino acid sequence: CASSIALFTEAFF.

The chain has TRBV7-9 and TRBJ2-2, with D tentatively TRBD2 (5 bases). The germline V and J ends were trimmed by 4 bases and 7 bases, with 16 bases remaining between them. The CDR3 spans 15 residues. CDR1 SEHNR and CDR2 FQNEAQ come from the germline V gene (reference sequence). For the CDR3, the DNA is TGTGCCAGCAGCTCTACGCGGGTTCGGAGCGGGGAGCTGTTTTTT. It encodes CASSSTRVRSGELFF.

The J gene is TRBJ1-6, the V gene TRBV7-8, with D unresolved. Germline V lookup: CDR1 SGHVS, CDR2 FQNEAQ. V lost 5 bases and J 9 bases, leaving 20 bases between the germline ends. The CDR3 extends over 16 amino acids. Here the CDR3 reads CASSPRLRQKASPLHF. CDR3 nucleotides: TGTGCCAGCAGCCCGAGACTAAGGCAAAAGGCTTCACCCCTCCACTTT.

The rearrangement joins TRBV5-6 to TRBJ2-1, with D hard to call. Trimming removed 4 bases at V and 7 bases at J, with 18 bases between. The germline V gene encodes CDR1 SGHDT and CDR2 YYEEEE. This CDR3 has 15 amino acids. CDR3 in amino acids: CASSPVGLTSNEQFF. CDR3 bases: TGTGCCAGCAGCCCCGTGGGGTTAACGAGTAATGAGCAGTTCTTC.